These T cell receptor beta chains were read from a single sample in a study of identifying expanded T cells in peripheral blood. The method was immunoSEQ multiplex PCR; TCRdb's version includes in-frame clones alone and lacks a portion of them. The sample lists some 97,000 clones, approximately 88% seen once, with about 5.9% in the top ten. Sequencing was done on a sample of blood. These receptors were collected from a person aged 18-70 years in good health. Both conserved end residues are part of each CDR3. Each record gives: clone size, D gene, V gene, CDR3 length, J gene, CDR3 DNA, CDR3 protein. D genes are given only for firm matches. Clone sizes are given selectively: once, few, many, or a class where the clone is expanded.

clone_size: -; d_call: -; v_call: TRBV5-1; cdr3_length: 14; j_call: TRBJ1-2; cdr3_nt: TGCGCCAGCAGCTTGGCGGGGGGCCCGGGTGGCTACACCTTC; cdr3_aa: CASSLAGGPGGYTF
clone_size: few; d_call: TRBD1; v_call: TRBV12-5; cdr3_length: 14; j_call: TRBJ1-2; cdr3_nt: TGTGCTAGTGGTTACCTGACAGGGTCCCTTGGCTACACCTTC; cdr3_aa: CASGYLTGSLGYTF
clone_size: -; d_call: TRBD1; v_call: TRBV4-1; cdr3_length: 17; j_call: TRBJ1-5; cdr3_nt: TGCGCCAGCAGCCAGGGACAGGGACCCATGGGCAATCAGCCCCAGCATTTT; cdr3_aa: CASSQGQGPMGNQPQHF
clone_size: -; d_call: TRBD2; v_call: TRBV5-4; cdr3_length: 15; j_call: TRBJ2-7; cdr3_nt: TGTGCCAGCAGCTTCCGGACTAGCGGAACCTACGAGCAGTACTTC; cdr3_aa: CASSFRTSGTYEQYF
clone_size: -; d_call: TRBD2; v_call: TRBV11-2; cdr3_length: 15; j_call: TRBJ2-1; cdr3_nt: TGTGCCAGCAGCACGGGACTAGCGGCCTACAATGAGCAGTTCTTC; cdr3_aa: CASSTGLAAYNEQFF
clone_size: -; d_call: TRBD1; v_call: TRBV19; cdr3_length: 15; j_call: TRBJ2-1; cdr3_nt: TGTGCCAGTAGTAATACGGGACAGGGAGTCGATGAGCAGTTCTTC; cdr3_aa: CASSNTGQGVDEQFF
clone_size: -; d_call: -; v_call: TRBV2; cdr3_length: 15; j_call: TRBJ1-5; cdr3_nt: TGTGCCAGCAGTGAAACAGGGTGGGGCAATCAGCCCCAGCATTTT; cdr3_aa: CASSETGWGNQPQHF
clone_size: -; d_call: -; v_call: TRBV14; cdr3_length: 16; j_call: TRBJ2-1; cdr3_nt: TGTGCCAGCAGCCAAGTCGAGGGTAAATCCTACAATGAGCAGTTCTTC; cdr3_aa: CASSQVEGKSYNEQFF
clone_size: -; d_call: -; v_call: TRBV5-5; cdr3_length: 14; j_call: TRBJ1-4; cdr3_nt: TGTGCCAGCAGCTTGGACAGGGTAAATGAAAAACTGTTTTTT; cdr3_aa: CASSLDRVNEKLFF
clone_size: -; d_call: -; v_call: TRBV6-6; cdr3_length: 14; j_call: TRBJ1-4; cdr3_nt: TGTGCCAGCAGTTACCCTCCCCGAGGTGAAAAACTGTTTTTT; cdr3_aa: CASSYPPRGEKLFF
clone_size: once; d_call: -; v_call: TRBV30; cdr3_length: 13; j_call: TRBJ2-7; cdr3_nt: TGTGCCTGGAGCCAAGGGGAAACCTACGAGCAGTACTTC; cdr3_aa: CAWSQGETYEQYF
clone_size: -; d_call: TRBD1; v_call: TRBV2; cdr3_length: 13; j_call: TRBJ1-2; cdr3_nt: TGTGCCAGCAGAATCAGGGGGAACTATGGCTACACCTTC; cdr3_aa: CASRIRGNYGYTF
clone_size: -; d_call: -; v_call: TRBV5-1; cdr3_length: 16; j_call: TRBJ1-3; cdr3_nt: TGCGCCAGCAGCTCCCGGACAGCGAGCTCTGGAAACACCATATATTTT; cdr3_aa: CASSSRTASSGNTIYF
clone_size: -; d_call: TRBD1; v_call: TRBV19; cdr3_length: 14; j_call: TRBJ1-1; cdr3_nt: TGTGCCAGTACTACCCTCGGACAGGGGTCTGAAGCTTTCTTT; cdr3_aa: CASTTLGQGSEAFF
clone_size: -; d_call: -; v_call: TRBV19; cdr3_length: 13; j_call: TRBJ1-1; cdr3_nt: TGTGCCAGTAGACAACAGGGTACCACTGAAGCTTTCTTT; cdr3_aa: CASRQQGTTEAFF
clone_size: -; d_call: -; v_call: TRBV5-4; cdr3_length: 15; j_call: TRBJ2-2; cdr3_nt: TGTGCCAGCAGCGCTGGCCAGGAAGAAACCGGGGAGCTGTTTTTT; cdr3_aa: CASSAGQEETGELFF
clone_size: -; d_call: TRBD1; v_call: TRBV9; cdr3_length: 16; j_call: TRBJ1-3; cdr3_nt: TGTGCCAGCAGCGATGGGGCAGGGGGGCGCGAAAACACCATATATTTT; cdr3_aa: CASSDGAGGRENTIYF
clone_size: -; d_call: -; v_call: TRBV6-1; cdr3_length: 16; j_call: TRBJ2-1; cdr3_nt: TGTGCCAGCAGTGAAGTCCCGGGAAAAAGCTGGAATGAGCAGTTCTTC; cdr3_aa: CASSEVPGKSWNEQFF
clone_size: -; d_call: -; v_call: TRBV19; cdr3_length: 15; j_call: TRBJ2-3; cdr3_nt: TGTGCCAGTAGTGCTGAAGAGGGGGTAAGAGATACGCAGTATTTT; cdr3_aa: CASSAEEGVRDTQYF
clone_size: -; d_call: TRBD1; v_call: TRBV5-6; cdr3_length: 15; j_call: TRBJ2-5; cdr3_nt: TGTGCCAGCAGCTTACAGGGGGACCCCTGGGAGACCCAGTACTTC; cdr3_aa: CASSLQGDPWETQYF
clone_size: -; d_call: -; v_call: TRBV15; cdr3_length: 16; j_call: TRBJ2-3; cdr3_nt: TGTGCCACCAGCAGAGATCTGGTCGGTAGCACAGATACGCAGTATTTT; cdr3_aa: CATSRDLVGSTDTQYF
clone_size: -; d_call: TRBD1; v_call: TRBV10-2; cdr3_length: 15; j_call: TRBJ1-2; cdr3_nt: TGCGCCAGCAGTCCGGGACAGGGGATGGGCTATGGCTACACCTTC; cdr3_aa: CASSPGQGMGYGYTF
clone_size: -; d_call: -; v_call: TRBV5-1; cdr3_length: 14; j_call: TRBJ2-2; cdr3_nt: TGCGCCAGCAGCACCGGACGGCGCGTCGGGGAGCTGTTTTTT; cdr3_aa: CASSTGRRVGELFF
clone_size: -; d_call: -; v_call: TRBV7-9; cdr3_length: 12; j_call: TRBJ2-3; cdr3_nt: TGTGCCAGCAGCCCCAGGGGGGGGCTAAGGTATTTT; cdr3_aa: CASSPRGGLRYF
clone_size: -; d_call: -; v_call: TRBV5-1; cdr3_length: 16; j_call: TRBJ1-4; cdr3_nt: TGCGCCAGCAGCTCGACGGGGAGGGGGTATAATGAAAAACTGTTTTTT; cdr3_aa: CASSSTGRGYNEKLFF
clone_size: -; d_call: TRBD1; v_call: TRBV19; cdr3_length: 17; j_call: TRBJ1-2; cdr3_nt: TGTGCCAGTAGTCAGGTACAAGGACAGGGTGGTAACTATGGCTACACCTTC; cdr3_aa: CASSQVQGQGGNYGYTF
clone_size: -; d_call: -; v_call: TRBV29-1; cdr3_length: 13; j_call: TRBJ2-7; cdr3_nt: TGCAGCGTTGAAGAAGGCCAATTCTACGAGCAGTACTTC; cdr3_aa: CSVEEGQFYEQYF
clone_size: -; d_call: -; v_call: TRBV9; cdr3_length: 14; j_call: TRBJ1-2; cdr3_nt: TGTGCCAGCAGCGTAGACAACAGGGCGCCCCTGGCCACCTTC; cdr3_aa: CASSVDNRAPLATF
clone_size: -; d_call: -; v_call: TRBV18; cdr3_length: 14; j_call: TRBJ2-5; cdr3_nt: TGTGCCAGCTCCCGACGAGCGGTCCAAGAGACCCAGTACTTC; cdr3_aa: CASSRRAVQETQYF